This T cell receptor beta chain is drawn from a study of T cell responses to AZD1222 COVID-19 vaccine (dated by TCRdb to about 2021). In the study overall: TCR sequencing was performed for about 250 trial participants, of whom roughly 200 were given two doses of AZD1222 and some 25 were given two doses of MenACWY control vaccine. Enrollment into the trials was organized by age into subgroups of 18-55, 56-69 and 70-plus years, and those subgroups contained approximately 150, 30 and 60 TCR-sequenced participants, respectively.

The CDR3 regions of human TCRbeta chains were subjected to immunosequencing. For the original study's pipeline: TCRs in the repertoires were compared against a reference library of SARS-CoV-2-specific TCRs that had been generated with the MIRA antigen-specificity platform. Breadth meant the fraction of unique TCRs that were SARS-CoV-2-associated, whereas depth meant the fraction of total T cells that were SARS-CoV-2-associated. Using the MIRA data, each spike-specific TCR was assigned both to the spike region to which the TCR was reactive and to a CD4 or CD8 class. Log10-transformed breadth and depth values were compared by one-way ANOVA with Sidak's multiple comparisons tests. In TCRdb, the immuneACCESS table is reduced to in-frame sequences with V and J assigned. These tables do not hold every clone; where another copy was compared, an unresolved V gene accounts for under half, and the others remain unexplained. That table furnishes V, J and clone size, whereas the DNA furnished D and trimming. This sample lists 150,000 or so clones; roughly nine tenths were detected once. The ten most abundant clones make up 5% to 6% of the sample.

The junction carries 7 bases between V and J, which are trimmed by 4 bases and 1 base respectively. Taken from the germline V gene (reference sequence), the CDR1 and CDR2 loops are SEHNR and FQNEAQ. The CDR3 has 13 amino acids, counting the end cysteine and phenylalanine. The read is trimmed to its CDR3 DNA, 39 bases read in frame from base 1. On the study overall, not on this receptor specifically: After two AZD1222 doses, spike-specific TCR breadth and depth were significantly higher than at day 0 and than in MenACWY recipients. Conclusions about previously exposed vaccinees were limited because only six AZD1222 recipients were SARS-CoV-2 seropositive at baseline. Because no day 14 peak-response samples were available, the repertoires could be characterized only after the peak T cell response. Nearly half of unique spike-specific TCRs reportedly recognized epitopes outside regions mutated in the B.1.351 and B.1.1.7 variants. The 56-69-year group was small, and its depth increase did not reach significance, likely because of low power. Most participants were white British and females outnumbered males, and the authors suggested that clonal diversity may have been underestimated. The whole spike protein was spanned by vaccine-associated CD4 TCRs, and dominant responses were seen in regions 160-218 and 743-854.

Per the publication, the time point label means: baseline before first vaccination. This specimen's treatment or condition label, per the study, means: meningococcal conjugate vaccine given as trial control. Vaccinee samples came from UK trials COV001 and COV002, including a single-blind randomized controlled phase 2/3 trial of AZD1222 (ChAdOx1 nCoV-19) in healthy adults. Trial participant PBMC samples were collected at day 0 and day 28 after the second dose for TCRbeta chain sequencing. Comment on this clone: Its target antigen remains unknown. Base quality data are lacking; no much larger clone is found one base away.

The rearrangement joined TRBV7-9 to TRBJ1-1, with the D gene not confidently named. The receptor was isolated from an adult in good health. The sample here was peripheral blood, taken on day 0 of MenACWY control vaccination. The nucleotides are TGTGCCAGCAGCTGGGGAGGGAACACTGAAGCTTTCTTT. The resulting protein is CASSWGGNTEAFF.